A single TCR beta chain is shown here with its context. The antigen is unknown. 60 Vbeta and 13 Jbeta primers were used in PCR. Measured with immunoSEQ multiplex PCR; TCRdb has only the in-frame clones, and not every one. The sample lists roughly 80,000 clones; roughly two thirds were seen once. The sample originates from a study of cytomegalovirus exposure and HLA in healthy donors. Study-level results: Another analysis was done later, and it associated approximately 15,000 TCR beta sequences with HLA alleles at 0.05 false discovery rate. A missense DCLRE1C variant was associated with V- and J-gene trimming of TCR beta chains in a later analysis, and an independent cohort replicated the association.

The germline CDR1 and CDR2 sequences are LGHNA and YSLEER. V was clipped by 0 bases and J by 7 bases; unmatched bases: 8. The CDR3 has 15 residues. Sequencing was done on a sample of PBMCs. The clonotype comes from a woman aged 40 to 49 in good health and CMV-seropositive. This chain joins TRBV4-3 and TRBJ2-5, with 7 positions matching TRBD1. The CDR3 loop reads CASSQDSRGRPTQYF. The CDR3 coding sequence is TGCGCCAGCAGCCAAGATTCAAGGGGGCGACCGACCCAGTACTTC.